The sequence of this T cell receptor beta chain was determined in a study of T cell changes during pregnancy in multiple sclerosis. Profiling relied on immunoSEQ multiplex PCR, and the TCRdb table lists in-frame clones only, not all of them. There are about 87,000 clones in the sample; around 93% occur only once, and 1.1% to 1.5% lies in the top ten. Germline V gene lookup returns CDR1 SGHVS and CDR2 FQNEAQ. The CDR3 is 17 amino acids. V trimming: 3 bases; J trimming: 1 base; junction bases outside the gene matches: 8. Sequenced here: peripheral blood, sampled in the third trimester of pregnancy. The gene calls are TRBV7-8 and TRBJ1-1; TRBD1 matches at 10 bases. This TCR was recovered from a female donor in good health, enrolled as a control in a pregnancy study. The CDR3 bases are TGTGCCAGCAGCTTGAATGACAGGGGGCTCGCGAACACTGAAGCTTTCTTT. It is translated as CASSLNDRGLANTEAFF.